This T cell receptor (beta chain) derives from a study of shared clonotypes between healthy human individuals. Naive CD8 cells were CD45RO-negative, positively selected for CCR7, excluding terminally differentiated effector memory CD45RA+ cells. Study observations and caveats: Clonotypes not shared had lower generation probabilities than those common to all four donors.

This CDR3 is 15 amino acids long. Germline lookup yields CDR1 MDHEN and CDR2 SYDVKM. The germline V and J ends were trimmed by 5 bases and 6 bases, with 17 bases remaining between them. Profiling relied on immunoSEQ multiplex PCR, and the TCRdb table lists in-frame clones only, not all of them. The sample has about 700,000 clones, about 90% seen once. As for this clone: As yet, its antigen is unknown.

The V call is TRBV28, the J call TRBJ1-5; D is possibly TRBD1 (6 bases). The sequence derives from a man under 40 in good health. Sequences were obtained from naive CD8+ T cells sorted from blood. Written as DNA, the CDR3 is TGTGCCAGCAGTGGGGGTGGCAGGGGTGGTCAGCCCCAGCATTTT. Translating gives CASSGGGRGGQPQHF.